This TCR beta chain is drawn from a study of T cell repertoires in cytomegalovirus infection. TCRdb analysed the reads with MiXCR anew, one entry per CDR3 protein. The sample consists of approximately 770,000 distinct CDR3 sequences, about 29% of them appearing once. This clonotype was counted once. What it binds is not known. The source is a human donor in good health (CMV status not recorded). Some clones in this sample may be carry-over from other donors' samples. This material consisted of cultured CD8+ T cells from PBMCs, taken from culture after CMV antigen stimulation.

CDR3 in amino acids: CSVEDPFSYEQYV. The CDR3 DNA follows: TGCAGCGTTGAAGATCCCTTTTCCTACGAGCAGTACGTC. The rearrangement links TRBV29-1 to TRBJ2-7; D ambiguous. The CDR3 spans 13 residues. CDR1 is SQVTM and CDR2 is ANQGSEA in the germline V gene. Trimming took off 0 bases at V and 1 base at J, with 7 bases between the two ends.